This T cell receptor (beta chain) derives from a study of early T cells in non-severe SARS-CoV-2 infection. Across the whole study: The sequenced material was bulk RNA from unsorted whole blood, and its chains were unpaired.

This clonotype was seen at least ten times. Its antigen is not known. Attached unique molecular identifiers marked individual cDNA molecules. TCRdb fed the 5' RACE reads into MiXCR, producing one record per CDR3 protein. The data contain more than 25,000 distinct CDR3 sequences, 3.5% to 5.5% of them singletons. Study-wide results and limits: Clonotype matching in VDJdb favored anti-spike CD8 responses and did not capture private and CD4 specificities.

The CDR3 spans 19 residues. From germline, CDR1 is SQVTM and CDR2 ANQGSEA. Trimming removed 2 bases from V and 1 base from J; junction bases left unmatched: 13. The chain couples TRBV29-1 to TRBJ2-2; the match to TRBD2 covers 10 bases. The sequenced sample was whole blood, obtained at baseline. The TCR was taken from an adult who was a healthcare worker with PCR-confirmed SARS-CoV-2 infection or an uninfected control (not recorded which). The CDR3 region is CSVESRGLAGVKNTGELFF. CDR3 nucleotides: TGCAGCGTTGAATCTCGAGGGCTAGCGGGAGTAAAGAACACCGGGGAGCTGTTTTTT.